The T cell receptor (beta chain) under discussion was sequenced for a study of T cell responses to AZD1222 COVID-19 vaccine. Profiling relied on immunoSEQ multiplex PCR, and the TCRdb table lists in-frame clones only, not all of them. The sample comprises approximately 100,000 clones, roughly 89% of which are singletons, and approximately 12% rests with the top ten. This clone appeared once. The antigen is unknown. Germline lookup yields CDR1 SGHTA and CDR2 FQGTGA. The CDR3 extends over 14 amino acids. Trimming cost V 0 bases and J 1 base, with 6 bases left between them. Study-wide points: Spike-wide vaccine-associated CD4 TCRs dominated at 160-218 and 743-854.

The source is an adult in good health. This chain joins TRBV7-3 and TRBJ1-1; D is uncertain. The sample in question was peripheral blood, obtained on day 0 of AZD1222 vaccination. The CDR3 DNA sequence: TGTGCCAGCAGCTTAACAGGGAGGAACACTGAAGCTTTCTTT. This gives the protein CASSLTGRNTEAFF.